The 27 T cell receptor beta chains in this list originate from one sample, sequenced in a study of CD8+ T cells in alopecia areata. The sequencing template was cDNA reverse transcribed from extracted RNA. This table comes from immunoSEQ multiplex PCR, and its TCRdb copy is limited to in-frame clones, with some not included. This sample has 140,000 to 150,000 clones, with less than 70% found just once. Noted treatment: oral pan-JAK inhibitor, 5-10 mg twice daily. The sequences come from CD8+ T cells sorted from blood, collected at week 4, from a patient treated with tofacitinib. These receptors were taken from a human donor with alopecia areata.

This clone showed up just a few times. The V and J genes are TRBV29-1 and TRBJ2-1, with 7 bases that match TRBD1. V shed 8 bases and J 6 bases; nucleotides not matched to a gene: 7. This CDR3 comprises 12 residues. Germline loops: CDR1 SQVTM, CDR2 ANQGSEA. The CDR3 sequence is CSLEGAGNEQFF. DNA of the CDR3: TGCAGCCTAGAGGGGGCCGGCAATGAGCAGTTCTTC.

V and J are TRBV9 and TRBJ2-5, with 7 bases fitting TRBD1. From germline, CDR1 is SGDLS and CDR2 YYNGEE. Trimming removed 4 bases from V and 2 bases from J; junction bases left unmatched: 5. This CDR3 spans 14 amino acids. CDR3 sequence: CASSTGTDQETQYF. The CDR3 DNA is TGTGCCAGCAGCACCGGGACAGATCAAGAGACCCAGTACTTC.

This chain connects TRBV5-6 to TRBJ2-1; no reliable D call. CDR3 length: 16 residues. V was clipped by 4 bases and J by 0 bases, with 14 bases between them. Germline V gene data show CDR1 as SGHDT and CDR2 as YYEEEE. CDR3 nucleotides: TGTGCCAGCAGCGGTCCCGTGGGTGGCTCCTACAATGAGCAGTTCTTC. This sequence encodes CASSGPVGGSYNEQFF.

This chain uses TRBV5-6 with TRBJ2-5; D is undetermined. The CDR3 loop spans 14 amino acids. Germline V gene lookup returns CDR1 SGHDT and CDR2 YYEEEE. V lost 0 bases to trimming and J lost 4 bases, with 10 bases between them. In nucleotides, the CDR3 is TGTGCCAGCAGCTTGGAGGGAATAGGAGAGACCCAGTACTTC. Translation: CASSLEGIGETQYF. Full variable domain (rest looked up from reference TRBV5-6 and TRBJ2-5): DAGVTQSPTHLIKTRGQQVTLRCSPKSGHDTVSWYQQALGQGPQFIFQYYEEEERQRGNFPDRFSGHQFPNYSSELNVNALLLGDSALYLCASSLEGIGETQYFGPGTRLLVL.

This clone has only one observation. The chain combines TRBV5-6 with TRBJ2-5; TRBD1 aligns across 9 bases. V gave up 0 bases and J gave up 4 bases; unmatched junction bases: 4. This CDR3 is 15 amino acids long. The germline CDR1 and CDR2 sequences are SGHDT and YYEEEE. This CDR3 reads CASSLATGGRETQYF. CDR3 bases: TGTGCCAGCAGCTTGGCGACAGGGGGGCGAGAGACCCAGTACTTC.

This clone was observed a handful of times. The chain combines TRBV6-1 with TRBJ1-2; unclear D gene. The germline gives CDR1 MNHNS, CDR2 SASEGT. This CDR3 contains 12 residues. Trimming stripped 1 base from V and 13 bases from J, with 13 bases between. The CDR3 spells CASSEDSPRLTF. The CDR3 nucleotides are TGTGCCAGCAGTGAAGACAGCCCTCGCCTCACCTTC.

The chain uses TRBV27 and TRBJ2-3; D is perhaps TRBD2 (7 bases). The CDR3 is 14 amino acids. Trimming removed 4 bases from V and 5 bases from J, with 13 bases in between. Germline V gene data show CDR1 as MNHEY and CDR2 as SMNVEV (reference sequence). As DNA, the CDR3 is TGTGCCAGCAGTTCGTGGGGGGGCCGAGATACGCAGTATTTT. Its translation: CASSSWGGRDTQYF.

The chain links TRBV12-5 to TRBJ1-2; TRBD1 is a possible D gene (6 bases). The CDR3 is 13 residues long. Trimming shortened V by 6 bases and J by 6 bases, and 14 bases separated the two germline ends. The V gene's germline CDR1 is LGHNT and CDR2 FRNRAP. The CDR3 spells CASGFGGGNGYTF. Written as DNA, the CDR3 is TGTGCTAGTGGCTTCGGAGGGGGGAATGGCTACACCTTC. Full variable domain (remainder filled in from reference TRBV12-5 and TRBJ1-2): DARVTQTPRHKVTEMGQEVTMRCQPILGHNTVFWYRQTMMQGLELLAYFRNRAPLDDSGMPKDRFSAEMPDATLATLKIQPSEPRDSAVYFCASGFGGGNGYTFGSGTRLTVV.

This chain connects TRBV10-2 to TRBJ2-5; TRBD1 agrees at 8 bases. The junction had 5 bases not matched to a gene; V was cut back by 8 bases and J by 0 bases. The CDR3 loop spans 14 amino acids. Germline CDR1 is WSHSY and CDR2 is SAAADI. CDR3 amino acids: CASGTGPDQETQYF. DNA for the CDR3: TGCGCCAGCGGGACAGGCCCCGACCAAGAGACCCAGTACTTC.

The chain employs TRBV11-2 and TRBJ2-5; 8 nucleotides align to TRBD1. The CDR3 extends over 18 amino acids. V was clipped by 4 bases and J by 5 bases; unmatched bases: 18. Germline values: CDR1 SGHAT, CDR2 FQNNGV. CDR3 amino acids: CASSSHPSPGQESETQYF. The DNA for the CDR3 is TGTGCCAGCAGCTCCCACCCTTCTCCGGGACAGGAGTCGGAGACCCAGTACTTC.

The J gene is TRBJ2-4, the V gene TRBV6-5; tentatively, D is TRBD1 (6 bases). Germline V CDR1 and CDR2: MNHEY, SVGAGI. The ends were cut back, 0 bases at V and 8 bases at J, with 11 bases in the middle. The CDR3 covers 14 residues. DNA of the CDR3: TGTGCCAGCAGTTACTCGCTCGCAGGGGACATTCAGTACTTC. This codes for CASSYSLAGDIQYF.

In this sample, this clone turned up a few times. The CDR3 loop reads CASSSGHPTVETQYF. The CDR3 DNA reads TGTGCCAGCAGCTCGGGACATCCGACCGTGGAGACCCAGTACTTC. The chain employs TRBV7-9 and TRBJ2-5, with D tentatively TRBD1 (6 bases). The CDR3 length is 15 residues. CDR1 is SEHNR, CDR2 FQNEAQ, per germline (reference sequence). Trimming pared 4 bases from V and 5 bases from J, leaving 17 bases between.

The CDR3 DNA sequence: TGTGCCAGCAGTTGGGCCGGACAGGGGGGGACTGAAGCTTTCTTT. Protein sequence: CASSWAGQGGTEAFF. V is TRBV6-6 and J is TRBJ1-1, with 10 bases identical to TRBD1. Per germline, CDR1 MNHNY and CDR2 SVGAGI (reference sequence). With V trimmed by 4 bases and J by 5 bases, 7 bases remained unmatched. The CDR3 is made up of 15 amino acids.

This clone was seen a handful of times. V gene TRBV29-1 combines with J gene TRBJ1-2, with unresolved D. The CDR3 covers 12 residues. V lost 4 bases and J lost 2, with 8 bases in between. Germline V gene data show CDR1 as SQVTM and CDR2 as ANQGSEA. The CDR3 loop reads CSVVEQNYGYTF. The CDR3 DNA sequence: TGCAGCGTTGTAGAACAGAACTATGGCTACACCTTC.

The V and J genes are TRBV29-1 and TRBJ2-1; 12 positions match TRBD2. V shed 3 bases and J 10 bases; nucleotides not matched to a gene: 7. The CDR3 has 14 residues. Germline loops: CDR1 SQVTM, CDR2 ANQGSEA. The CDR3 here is CSVDRLAGGNEQFF. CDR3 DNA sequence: TGCAGCGTTGACCGGCTAGCGGGGGGGAACGAGCAGTTCTTC.

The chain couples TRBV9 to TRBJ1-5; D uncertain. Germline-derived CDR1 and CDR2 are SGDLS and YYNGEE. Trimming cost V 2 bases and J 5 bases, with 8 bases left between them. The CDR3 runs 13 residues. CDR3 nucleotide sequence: TGTGCCAGCAGCGTGTGGGATGATCAGCCCCAGCATTTT. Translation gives CASSVWDDQPQHF.

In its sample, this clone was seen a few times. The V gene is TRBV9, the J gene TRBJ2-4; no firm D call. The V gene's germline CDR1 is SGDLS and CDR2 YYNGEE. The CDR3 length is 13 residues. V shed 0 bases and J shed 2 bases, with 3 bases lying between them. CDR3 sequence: CASSVDTKNIQYF. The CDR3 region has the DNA TGTGCCAGCAGCGTAGACACCAAAAACATTCAGTACTTC.

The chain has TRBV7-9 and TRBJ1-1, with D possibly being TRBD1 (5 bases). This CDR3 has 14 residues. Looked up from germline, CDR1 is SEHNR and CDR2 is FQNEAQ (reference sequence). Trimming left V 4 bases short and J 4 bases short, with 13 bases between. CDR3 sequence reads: CASSWAGGGTEAFF. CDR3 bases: TGTGCCAGCAGCTGGGCGGGGGGTGGCACTGAAGCTTTCTTT.

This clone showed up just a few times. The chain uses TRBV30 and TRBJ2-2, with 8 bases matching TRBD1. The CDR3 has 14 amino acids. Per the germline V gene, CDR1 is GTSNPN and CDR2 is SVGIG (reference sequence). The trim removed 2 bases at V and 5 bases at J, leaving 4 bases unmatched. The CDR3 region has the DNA TGTGCCTGGAGTCGCGGGACAGGTACCGGGGAGCTGTTTTTT. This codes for CAWSRGTGTGELFF. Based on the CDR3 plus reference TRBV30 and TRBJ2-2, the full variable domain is SQTIHQWPATLVQPVGSPLSLECTVEGTSNPNLYWYRQAAGRGLQLLFYSVGIGQISSEVPQNLSASRPQDRQFILSSKKLLLSDSGFYLCAWSRGTGTGELFFGEGSRLTVL.

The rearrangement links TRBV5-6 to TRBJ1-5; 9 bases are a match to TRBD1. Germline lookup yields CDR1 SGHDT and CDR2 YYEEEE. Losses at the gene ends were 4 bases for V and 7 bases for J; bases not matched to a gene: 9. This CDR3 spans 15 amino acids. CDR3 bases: TGTGCCAGCAGCGTCGGGACAGGGAACAACCAGCCCCAGCATTTT. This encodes CASSVGTGNNQPQHF.

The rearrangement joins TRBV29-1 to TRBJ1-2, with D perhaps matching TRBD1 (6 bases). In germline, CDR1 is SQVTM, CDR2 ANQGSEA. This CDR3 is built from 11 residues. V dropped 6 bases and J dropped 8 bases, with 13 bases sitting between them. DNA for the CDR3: TGCAGCGTGGTTACAGGGTCCGGCTACACCTTC. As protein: CSVVTGSGYTF.

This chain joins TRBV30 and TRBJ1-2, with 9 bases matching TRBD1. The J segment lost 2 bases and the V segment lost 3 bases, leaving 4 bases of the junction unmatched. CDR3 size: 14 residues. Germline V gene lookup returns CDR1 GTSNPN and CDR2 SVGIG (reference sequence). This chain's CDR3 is CAWSRDRDNYGYTF. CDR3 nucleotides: TGTGCCTGGAGCCGGGACAGGGACAACTATGGCTACACCTTC.

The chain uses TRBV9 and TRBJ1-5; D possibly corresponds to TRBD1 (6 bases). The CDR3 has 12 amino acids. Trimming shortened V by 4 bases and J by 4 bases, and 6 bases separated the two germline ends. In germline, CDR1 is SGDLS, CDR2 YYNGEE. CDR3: CASSQGNQPQHF. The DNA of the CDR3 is TGTGCCAGCAGCCAGGGGAATCAGCCCCAGCATTTT.

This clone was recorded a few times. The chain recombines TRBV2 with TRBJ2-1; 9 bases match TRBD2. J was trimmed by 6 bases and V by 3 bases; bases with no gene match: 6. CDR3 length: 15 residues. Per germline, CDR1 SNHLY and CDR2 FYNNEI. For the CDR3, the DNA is TGTGCCAGCAGTGAGCTAGCGGGGCGGCCCAATGAGCAGTTCTTC. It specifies CASSELAGRPNEQFF. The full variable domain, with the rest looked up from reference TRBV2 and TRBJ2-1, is EPEVTQTPSHQVTQMGQEVILRCVPISNHLYFYWYRQILGQKVEFLVSFYNNEISEKSEIFDDQFSVERPDGSNFTLKIRSTKLEDSAMYFCASSELAGRPNEQFFGPGTRLTVL.

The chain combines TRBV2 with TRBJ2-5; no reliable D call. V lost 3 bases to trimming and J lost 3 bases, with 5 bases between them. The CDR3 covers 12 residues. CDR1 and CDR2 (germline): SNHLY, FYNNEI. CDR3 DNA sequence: TGTGCCAGCAGTGACCTTGAAGAGACCCAGTACTTC. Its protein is CASSDLEETQYF.

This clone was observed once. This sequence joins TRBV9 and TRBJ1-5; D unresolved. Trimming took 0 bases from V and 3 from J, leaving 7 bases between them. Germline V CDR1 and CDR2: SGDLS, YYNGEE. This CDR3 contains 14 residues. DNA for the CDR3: TGTGCCAGCAGCGTAGGTCAGAACAATCAGCCCCAGCATTTT. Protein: CASSVGQNNQPQHF.

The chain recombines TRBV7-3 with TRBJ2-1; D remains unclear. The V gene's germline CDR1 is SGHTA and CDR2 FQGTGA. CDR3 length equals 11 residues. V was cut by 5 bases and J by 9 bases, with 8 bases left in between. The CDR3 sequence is CASSVGSEQFF. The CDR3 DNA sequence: TGTGCCAGCAGCGTCGGTAGTGAGCAGTTCTTC.